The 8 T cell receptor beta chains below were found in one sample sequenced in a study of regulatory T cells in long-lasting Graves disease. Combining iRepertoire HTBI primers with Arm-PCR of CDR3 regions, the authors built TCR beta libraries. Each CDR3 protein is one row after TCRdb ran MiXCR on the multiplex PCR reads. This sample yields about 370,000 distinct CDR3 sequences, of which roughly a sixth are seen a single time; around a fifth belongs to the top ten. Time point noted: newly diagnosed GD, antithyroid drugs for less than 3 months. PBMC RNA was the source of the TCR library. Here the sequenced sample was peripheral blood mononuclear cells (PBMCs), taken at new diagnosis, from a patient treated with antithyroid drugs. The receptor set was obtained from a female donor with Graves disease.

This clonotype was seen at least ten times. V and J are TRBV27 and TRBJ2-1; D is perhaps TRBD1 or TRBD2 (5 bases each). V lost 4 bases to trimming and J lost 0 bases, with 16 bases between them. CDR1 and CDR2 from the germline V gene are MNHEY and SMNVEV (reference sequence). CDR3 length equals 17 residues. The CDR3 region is CASSSRLGESSYNEQFF. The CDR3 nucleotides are TGTGCCAGCAGTTCCCGATTAGGGGAGAGCTCCTACAATGAGCAGTTCTTC.

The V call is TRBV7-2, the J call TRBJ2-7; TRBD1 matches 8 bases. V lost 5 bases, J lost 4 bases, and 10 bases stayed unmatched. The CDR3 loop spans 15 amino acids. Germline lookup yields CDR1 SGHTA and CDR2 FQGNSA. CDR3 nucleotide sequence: TGTGCCAGCAGCAGAACGGGACAGGTGGAATACGAGCAGTACTTC. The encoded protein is CASSRTGQVEYEQYF.

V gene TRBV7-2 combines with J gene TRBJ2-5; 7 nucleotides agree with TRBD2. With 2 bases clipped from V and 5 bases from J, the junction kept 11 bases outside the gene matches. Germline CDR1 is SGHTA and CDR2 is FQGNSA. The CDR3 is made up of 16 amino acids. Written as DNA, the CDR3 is TGTGCCAGCAGCTTAACGGCGGGAGTGCTCGACGAGACCCAGTACTTC. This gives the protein CASSLTAGVLDETQYF.

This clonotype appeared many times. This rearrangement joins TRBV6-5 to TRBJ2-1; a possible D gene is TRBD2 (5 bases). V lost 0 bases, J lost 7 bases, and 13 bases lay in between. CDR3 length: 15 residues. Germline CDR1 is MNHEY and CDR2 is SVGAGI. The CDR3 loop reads CASSYSNRGANEQFF. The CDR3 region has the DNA TGTGCCAGCAGTTACTCGAACCGGGGTGCTAATGAGCAGTTCTTC.

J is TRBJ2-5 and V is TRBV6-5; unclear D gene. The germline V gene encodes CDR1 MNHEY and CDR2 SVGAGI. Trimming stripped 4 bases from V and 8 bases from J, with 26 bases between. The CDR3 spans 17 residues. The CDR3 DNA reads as TGTGCCAGCAGTTGGGTCTCGGCGGTTTGGACGCCAGTTACCCAGTACTTC. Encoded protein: CASSWVSAVWTPVTQYF.

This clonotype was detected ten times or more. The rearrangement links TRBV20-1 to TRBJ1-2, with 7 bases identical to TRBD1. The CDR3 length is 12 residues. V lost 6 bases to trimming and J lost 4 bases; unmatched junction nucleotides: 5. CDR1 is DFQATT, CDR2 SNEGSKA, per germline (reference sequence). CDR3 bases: TGCAGTGCCGACAGGGAACTCTATGGCTACACCTTC. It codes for CSADRELYGYTF.

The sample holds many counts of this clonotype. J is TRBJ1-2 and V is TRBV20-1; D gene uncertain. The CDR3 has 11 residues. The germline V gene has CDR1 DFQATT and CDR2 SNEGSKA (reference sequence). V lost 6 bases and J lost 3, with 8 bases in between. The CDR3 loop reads CSAAPDYGYTF. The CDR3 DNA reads TGCAGTGCAGCCCCTGACTATGGCTACACCTTC.

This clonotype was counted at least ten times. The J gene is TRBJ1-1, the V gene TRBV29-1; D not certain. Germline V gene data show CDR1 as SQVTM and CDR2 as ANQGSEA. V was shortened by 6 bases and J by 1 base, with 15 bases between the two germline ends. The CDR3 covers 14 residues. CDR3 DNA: TGCAGCGTAAACCCTCTTTACGGGAACACTGAAGCTTTCTTT. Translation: CSVNPLYGNTEAFF.